This T cell receptor (beta chain) stems from a study of cytotoxic CD8 clonotypes in ibrutinib-treated CLL. Germline CDR1 and CDR2: SGDLS and YYNGEE. Trimming cost V 0 bases and J 0 bases, with 7 bases left between them. CDR3 length equals 15 residues. Libraries were prepared by immunoSEQ multiplex PCR; TCRdb keeps only in-frame clonotypes and omits some of them. The table shows fewer than 90,000 clones, with about two thirds occurring only once. This rearrangement joins TRBV9 to TRBJ2-1, with D unclear. The sample in question was PBMCs, obtained after 12 months of ibrutinib treatment. This TCR came from a human donor with chronic lymphocytic leukemia. The CDR3 spells CASSVGESSYNEQFF. The CDR3 DNA reads as TGTGCCAGCAGCGTAGGAGAAAGCTCCTACAATGAGCAGTTCTTC.